This T cell receptor beta chain emerged from a study of cytomegalovirus exposure and HLA in healthy donors. In the study overall: Membership in the Caucasian-associated ancestry cluster was found for around 81% of 398 genotyped donors.

The PCR contained 60 Vbeta and 13 Jbeta primers. The authors' processing: A follow-up analysis tallied tens of millions of unique TCR beta chains, 9 million to 11 million shared. The table came from immunoSEQ multiplex PCR; TCRdb's copy has only in-frame clones and leaves some out. The V and J calls and clone size come from that table; D and trimming were worked out from the DNA. Here the sample spans about 94,000 clones, about four fifths being singletons. Whole-study results and caveats: Later analysis associated a missense DCLRE1C variant with TCR beta V- and J-gene trimming.

Comments on this clone: Its target is not known.

The sequencing sample was made of PBMCs. This TCR was recovered from a human donor in good health.

The chain's CDR3 is CASSLFRDSAYEQYF. The CDR3 nucleotides read TGTGCCAGCAGCTTGTTCCGGGACTCAGCCTACGAGCAGTACTTC. V is TRBV5-4 and J is TRBJ2-5; a weak D match, TRBD2 (6 bases). The DNA end lines up better with TRBJ2-7; the J call may be wrong. Per germline, CDR1 SGHNT and CDR2 YYREEE (reference sequence). CDR3 length: 15 residues.